One sample yielded the 10 T cell receptor beta chains listed below, sequenced in a study of radiotherapy plus CTLA-4 blockade in lung cancer. Profiling relied on immunoSEQ multiplex PCR, and the TCRdb table lists in-frame clones only, not all of them. The sample includes roughly 66,000 clones, approximately 83% of them seen just once. Material: peripheral blood, obtained from a patient treated with radiotherapy plus ipilimumab. Receptors originate from a human donor with non-small cell lung cancer who had a partial response to radiotherapy plus ipilimumab.

This clone turned up a few times. The chain has TRBV30 and TRBJ2-2; tentatively, D is TRBD2 (6 bases). This CDR3 has 14 residues. Germline CDR1 is GTSNPN and CDR2 is SVGIG (reference sequence). The V and J ends lost 3 bases and 9 bases respectively, with 17 bases between them. In DNA, the CDR3 is TGTGCCTGGAGCCAGCGACTAGTGCAGCGGGAGCTGTTTTTT. Translated, it gives CAWSQRLVQRELFF.

Concerning this clone itself: At one of its ends the junction is not consistent with the germline gene, which may arise from a read error. The chain joins TRBV7-3 to TRBJ2-1; TRBD1 matches at 10 bases. The CDR3 sequence is 16 residues long. Germline lookup yields CDR1 SGHTA and CDR2 FQGTGA. The CDR3 nucleotides are TGTGCCAGCAGCCATACGACAGGGGGCTCCAACAATGAGCAGTTCTTC. It encodes CASSHTTGGSNNEQFF.

This clone was observed a few times. This chain connects TRBV10-2 to TRBJ2-7; D is unclear. Per the germline V gene, CDR1 is WSHSY and CDR2 is SAAADI. The CDR3 has 13 residues. Trimming took 3 bases from V and 6 from J, leaving 12 bases between them. As DNA, the CDR3 is TGCGCCAGCAGTGAACTGGAGCCCGGCGAGCAGTACTTC. It yields the protein CASSELEPGEQYF.

The chain carries TRBV4-2 and TRBJ2-1; tentative D call: TRBD2 (5 bases). This CDR3 region has 16 residues. CDR1 and CDR2 from the germline V gene are LGHNA and YNFKEQ. Trimming removed 2 bases at V and 9 bases at J, with 20 bases between. This chain's CDR3 is CASSQRPGGGGPEQFF. Here the CDR3 DNA reads TGTGCCAGCAGCCAAAGACCCGGTGGAGGCGGACCTGAGCAGTTCTTC.

This chain joins TRBV5-8 and TRBJ1-4; 7 positions match TRBD1. The junction had 2 bases not matched to a gene; V was cut back by 4 bases and J by 5 bases. Germline CDR1 and CDR2: SGHTS and YDEGEE. CDR3 size: 13 residues. The CDR3 loop is CASSRDSNEKLFF. CDR3 sequence (DNA): TGTGCCAGCAGCCGGGACAGCAATGAAAAACTGTTTTTT.

On this clone itself: An end of the junction does not agree with germline; a read error may underlie this. J is TRBJ2-6 and V is TRBV5-6, with a weak D call TRBD1 (5 bases). The CDR3 has 15 amino acids. Germline V gene sequence: CDR1 SGHDT, CDR2 YYEEEE. CDR3 coding DNA: TGTGCCAGCAGCTCGATTAGCTCTGGGGCCAACGTCCCGACTTTC. This translates into CASSSISSGANVPTF.

V and J are TRBV27 and TRBJ2-7, with 7 bases fitting TRBD1. The CDR3 has 16 amino acids. V trimming: 5 bases; J trimming: 7 bases; junction bases outside the gene matches: 17. Per the germline V gene, CDR1 is MNHEY and CDR2 is SMNVEV (reference sequence). The CDR3 DNA reads TGTGCCAGCAGTCCCCTAAACAGGGGAAGGATCCTTGAGCAGTACTTC. Translation: CASSPLNRGRILEQYF.

The rearrangement joins TRBV29-1 to TRBJ1-1; 8 bases match TRBD1. With 3 bases clipped from V and 10 bases from J, the junction kept 7 bases outside the gene matches. The CDR3 is made up of 12 amino acids. CDR1 is SQVTM and CDR2 is ANQGSEA in the germline V gene. CDR3 sequence: CSVERQGAGAFF. For the CDR3, the DNA is TGCAGCGTTGAGAGGCAGGGGGCGGGAGCTTTCTTT.

The V call is TRBV2, the J call TRBJ2-3; D is possibly TRBD2 (5 bases). Looked up from germline, CDR1 is SNHLY and CDR2 is FYNNEI. CDR3 length: 14 amino acids. The ends were cut back, 8 bases at V and 4 bases at J, with 16 bases in the middle. The CDR3 here is CASPHTLAPDTQYF. The CDR3 coding sequence is TGTGCCAGCCCCCACACGCTAGCCCCAGATACGCAGTATTTT.

The rearrangement joins TRBV5-1 to TRBJ2-2; tentative D call: TRBD2 (6 bases). Germline V gene lookup returns CDR1 SGHRS and CDR2 YFSETQ. V lost 5 bases to trimming and J lost 1 base, with 6 bases between them. The CDR3 length is 13 residues. CDR3 residues: CASRRENTGELFF. Written as DNA, the CDR3 is TGCGCCAGCAGGCGGGAGAACACCGGGGAGCTGTTTTTT. Variable domain in full (rest from reference TRBV5-1 and TRBJ2-2): KAGVTQTPRYLIKTRGQQVTLSCSPISGHRSVSWYQQTPGQGLQFLFEYFSETQRNKGNFPGRFSGRQFSNSRSEMNVSTLELGDSALYLCASRRENTGELFFGEGSRLTVL.